A single sample gave rise to the 14 T cell receptor beta chains below, sequenced in a study of blood T cell repertoires in COVID-19. The protocol was immunoSEQ multiplex PCR, while the TCRdb copy is restricted to in-frame clones and leaves out a portion. The sample carries 200,000 to 300,000 clones, about 79% recorded once. Sequenced: peripheral blood. The receptor set was obtained from a man between 35 and 55 years old who had recovered from COVID-19.

The chain links TRBV4-1 to TRBJ1-1; no clear D gene. The CDR3 length is 14 residues. V was cut by 0 bases and J by 5 bases, with 10 bases left in between. Germline V gives CDR1 MGHRA, CDR2 YSYEKL. Here the CDR3 reads CASSQEEGWTEAFF. CDR3 coding DNA: TGCGCCAGCAGCCAAGAGGAGGGATGGACTGAAGCTTTCTTT.

The chain carries TRBV5-1 and TRBJ2-1, with 9 nucleotides matching TRBD2. The V gene's germline CDR1 is SGHRS and CDR2 YFSETQ. The CDR3 runs 15 residues. V dropped 3 bases and J dropped 9; count of bases not matched to a gene: 10. CDR3 coding DNA: TGCGCCAGCAGCTCTACTAGCGGGTCGGCTGGTGAGCAGTTCTTC. Amino acid sequence: CASSSTSGSAGEQFF.

The chain combines TRBV13 with TRBJ2-5, with D possibly TRBD1 on 5 matching bases. The germline gives CDR1 PRHDT, CDR2 FYEKMQ (reference sequence). The CDR3 sequence is 14 residues long. The germline V and J ends were trimmed by 4 bases and 5 bases, with 14 bases remaining between them. As DNA, the CDR3 is TGTGCCAGCAGCTCCTCCAGGGTTTCTGAGACCCAGTACTTC. Amino acid sequence: CASSSSRVSETQYF.

This sequence joins TRBV11-2 and TRBJ2-5, with 7 bases that match TRBD1. This CDR3 has 13 residues. Germline CDR1 is SGHAT and CDR2 is FQNNGV. The V segment lost 4 bases and the J segment 4 bases; nucleotides outside the gene matches: 3. CDR3 sequence reads: CASSSRQGETQYF. CDR3 coding DNA: TGTGCCAGCAGCTCTCGACAGGGAGAGACCCAGTACTTC.

This sequence joins TRBV5-4 and TRBJ2-2; the match to TRBD1 covers 8 bases. Germline V gene data show CDR1 as SGHNT and CDR2 as YYREEE (reference sequence). V lost 4 bases, J lost 5 bases, and 7 bases stayed unmatched. This CDR3 comprises 15 residues. In DNA, the CDR3 is TGTGCCAGCAGCCCCCAGGGGGCTGGGACCGGGGAGCTGTTTTTT. Translation: CASSPQGAGTGELFF.

The chain carries TRBV24-1 and TRBJ2-5; 9 bases are shared with TRBD1. Germline trimming cut 7 bases from V and 4 bases from J; bases unmatched to any gene: 9. Germline assignment: CDR1 KGHDR and CDR2 SFDVKD. The CDR3 totals 15 residues. CDR3: CATRHPGDRAETQYF. Written as DNA, the CDR3 is TGTGCCACCAGGCATCCAGGGGACAGGGCAGAGACCCAGTACTTC.

This chain uses TRBV5-6 with TRBJ2-3, with a tentative D call TRBD1 (5 bases). This CDR3 has 16 amino acids. The V and J ends lost 3 bases and 4 bases respectively, with 18 bases between them. Germline V lookup: CDR1 SGHDT, CDR2 YYEEEE. For the CDR3, the DNA is TGTGCCAGCAGCTCCCAGGGTCTAGAATTTTCAGATACGCAGTATTTT. It specifies CASSSQGLEFSDTQYF.

The chain couples TRBV19 to TRBJ2-3; 13 bases line up with TRBD2. Germline V gene data show CDR1 as LNHDA and CDR2 as SQIVND (reference sequence). There are 14 residues in the CDR3. Losses at the gene ends were 7 bases for V and 6 bases for J; bases not matched to a gene: 4. CDR3 DNA: TGTGCCAGTAACCTACTAGCGGGAGGGGATACGCAGTATTTT. This encodes CASNLLAGGDTQYF.

This chain uses TRBV11-3 with TRBJ2-7, with D perhaps matching TRBD1 (5 bases). CDR3 length: 12 amino acids. With 0 bases removed from V and 5 bases from J, the gap between germline ends came to 5 bases. From germline, CDR1 is SGHNT and CDR2 YENEEA. DNA for the CDR3: TGTGCCAGCAGCTTAGACAGGGACGAGCAGTACTTC. Its translation is CASSLDRDEQYF. The full variable domain, its missing parts supplied by reference TRBV11-3 and TRBJ2-7, is EAGVVQSPRYKIIEKKQPVAFWCNPISGHNTLYWYLQNLGQGPELLIRYENEEAVDDSQLPKDRFSAERLKGVDSTLKIQPAELGDSAVYLCASSLDRDEQYFGPGTRLTVT.

This clone showed up just a few times. The V call is TRBV6-2 or TRBV6-3, the J call TRBJ2-7, with 8 bases fitting TRBD1. The CDR3 spans 14 residues. Losses at the gene ends were 6 bases for V and 2 bases for J; bases not matched to a gene: 6. From germline, CDR1 is MNHEY and CDR2 SVGEGT. The CDR3 protein is CASSWTGPTYEQYF. Here the CDR3 DNA reads TGTGCCAGCAGCTGGACAGGGCCTACCTACGAGCAGTACTTC.

The chain links TRBV2 to TRBJ1-2; D is ambiguous. V was shortened by 1 base and J by 8 bases, with 11 bases between the two germline ends. The CDR3 is 13 residues long. Per the germline V gene, CDR1 is SNHLY and CDR2 is FYNNEI. As DNA, the CDR3 is TGTGCCAGCAGTGAAGAGATTGAGATGGGCTACACCTTC. Its protein is CASSEEIEMGYTF. Variable domain in full (rest from reference TRBV2 and TRBJ1-2): EPEVTQTPSHQVTQMGQEVILRCVPISNHLYFYWYRQILGQKVEFLVSFYNNEISEKSEIFDDQFSVERPDGSNFTLKIRSTKLEDSAMYFCASSEEIEMGYTFGSGTRLTVV.

This chain connects TRBV7-2 to TRBJ2-7, with 7 bases fitting TRBD1. The CDR3 has 15 amino acids. The trim removed 1 base at V and 2 bases at J, leaving 5 bases unmatched. Looked up from germline, CDR1 is SGHTA and CDR2 is FQGNSA. The CDR3 sequence is CASSLVYRGTYEQYF. The CDR3, as DNA: TGTGCCAGCAGCTTAGTTTACAGGGGAACCTACGAGCAGTACTTC.

The rearrangement links TRBV9 to TRBJ1-4, with 8 bases aligning to TRBD1. Germline assignment: CDR1 SGDLS and CDR2 YYNGEE. The CDR3 contains 15 residues. J gave up 6 bases and V 3 bases, and 7 bases lay outside the gene matches. CDR3 protein: CASSAGQGPYEKLFF. In DNA form, the CDR3 reads TGTGCCAGCAGCGCCGGACAGGGCCCCTATGAAAAACTGTTTTTT.

The rearrangement links TRBV7-2 to TRBJ2-3, with a possible D match to TRBD2 (6 bases). The CDR3 contains 14 residues. Deletions cut 5 bases from V and 4 bases from J, with 13 bases between. Germline V gives CDR1 SGHTA, CDR2 FQGNSA. CDR3 in amino acids: CASSQGAGADTQYF. The CDR3 nucleotides read TGTGCCAGCAGCCAAGGAGCGGGCGCAGATACGCAGTATTTT.